The clone carrying this T cell receptor (beta chain) occurred once. In the authors' methods: Cell counts per sample came from amplifying reference gene primers. This table comes from immunoSEQ multiplex PCR, and its TCRdb copy is limited to in-frame clones, with some not included. Clone size and the V and J calls come from that table; the DNA yielded D and trimming. The sample holds tens of thousands of clones, about four fifths seen once. These data come from a study of blood T cell repertoires in COVID-19. Overall study: Samples representing acute and convalescent COVID-19 were sourced from the United States, Italy and Spain. Sample material is recorded as cDNA or gDNA derived from T cells, B-cell-depleted T cells, or PBMCs.

The CDR3 length is 18 residues. Trimming removed 5 bases at V and 1 base at J, with 18 bases between. Germline V gene lookup returns CDR1 LNHDA and CDR2 SQIVND (reference sequence). The specimen was peripheral blood. The clonotype was recovered from a human donor in a cohort sampled during active COVID-19. This sequence joins TRBV19 and TRBJ2-6; D is perhaps TRBD1 (6 bases). The CDR3 DNA is TGTGCCAGTAGTGTGGGGTCCGGGACACTTTCTGGGGCCAACGTCCTGACTTTC. As protein: CASSVGSGTLSGANVLTF.